The rows below give T cell receptor beta chains drawn from one sample of a study of T cell responses to AZD1222 COVID-19 vaccine. The assay was immunoSEQ multiplex PCR, and TCRdb's table has in-frame clones only and misses some. This sample carries over 120,000 clones, roughly 90% of them seen once, and the ten largest clones take about 3.7%. Material: peripheral blood, obtained on day 0 of AZD1222 vaccination. These TCRs come from an adult in good health. The CDR3 runs from the conserved cysteine through the conserved F or W. The D gene is left open where the match is weak. Only part of the rows carry a size: once, few, many, or a class if the clone is expanded.

>once|TRBV12-5|TRBJ2-5|TRBD1
CASVHGTGRETQYF
TGTGCTAGTGTCCATGGGACAGGGAGGGAGACCCAGTACTTC
>.|TRBV27|TRBJ2-2|.
CASSLLGAGMAGELFF
TGTGCCAGCAGTTTATTAGGAGCTGGAATGGCCGGGGAGCTGTTTTTT
>.|TRBV19|TRBJ2-1|TRBD2
CASSIEGRLAGVYNEQFF
TGTGCCAGTAGTATAGAGGGGAGGCTAGCGGGAGTCTACAATGAGCAGTTCTTC
>.|TRBV4-3|TRBJ2-7|.
CASSQGALAFTYEQYF
TGCGCCAGCAGCCAAGGTGCACTAGCATTCACTTACGAGCAGTACTTC
>.|TRBV6-2/TRBV6-3|TRBJ2-7|.
CASSDSYEQYF
TGTGCCAGCAGCGACTCCTACGAGCAGTACTTC
>.|TRBV6-5|TRBJ2-6|TRBD1
CASSRTGVGANVLTF
TGTGCCAGCAGCCGGACAGGGGTTGGGGCCAACGTCCTGACTTTC
>.|TRBV9|TRBJ1-2|.
CASTNRVYGYTF
TGTGCCAGCACTAACAGGGTCTATGGCTACACCTTC
>.|TRBV7-3|TRBJ1-2|.
CASSLTRGSGGYTF
TGTGCCAGCAGCTTAACGCGGGGATCGGGCGGCTACACCTTC
>.|TRBV5-1|TRBJ2-1|TRBD2
CASSLSSGSYNEQFF
TGCGCCAGCAGCTTGTCTAGCGGCTCCTACAATGAGCAGTTCTTC
>.|TRBV9|TRBJ2-7|TRBD2
CASSVGLAGYEQYF
TGTGCCAGCAGCGTCGGACTAGCAGGCTACGAGCAGTACTTC
>.|TRBV30|TRBJ2-7|TRBD2
CAWSDVRGNEQYF
TGTGCCTGGAGTGACGTGCGGGGGAACGAGCAGTACTTC
>.|TRBV5-1|TRBJ1-2|.
CASSSRFKGDYGYTF
TGCGCCAGCAGCTCCCGTTTCAAAGGCGACTATGGCTACACCTTC
>.|TRBV12-5|TRBJ1-5|.
CASGLGQSYSNQPQHF
TGTGCTAGTGGACTAGGACAGTCCTATAGCAATCAGCCCCAGCATTTT
>.|TRBV6-5|TRBJ1-5|.
CATQARFSNQPQHF
TGTGCCACCCAGGCTCGATTTAGCAATCAGCCCCAGCATTTT
>.|TRBV10-1|TRBJ1-2|TRBD1
CASSAKDRGHGYTF
TGCGCCAGCAGCGCGAAGGACAGGGGACATGGCTACACCTTC
>.|TRBV7-3|TRBJ2-2|.
CASSRSTGELFF
TGTGCCAGCAGCAGAAGTACGGGGGAGCTGTTTTTT
>.|TRBV6-5|TRBJ1-2|TRBD1
CASRPPTGMGGYTF
TGTGCCAGCAGACCGCCGACAGGGATGGGGGGCTACACCTTC
>.|TRBV5-5|TRBJ1-1|.
CASSAIGAVTEAFF
TGTGCCAGCAGCGCGATAGGGGCAGTCACTGAAGCTTTCTTT
>once|TRBV3-1/TRBV3-2|TRBJ2-7|TRBD2
CASSHRPGTSGTGYEQYF
TGTGCCAGCAGCCATCGTCCCGGGACTAGCGGGACCGGTTACGAGCAGTACTTC
>.|TRBV7-2|TRBJ2-1|.
CASVPGTPYNEQFF
TGTGCCAGCGTTCCGGGAACACCCTACAATGAGCAGTTCTTC
>.|TRBV19|TRBJ2-7|.
CASSAKGGTYEQYF
TGTGCCAGTAGTGCCAAGGGCGGAACCTACGAGCAGTACTTC
>.|TRBV6-5|TRBJ2-1|TRBD2
CASRGLAGNEQFF
TGTGCCAGCAGGGGACTAGCGGGCAATGAGCAGTTCTTC
>.|TRBV24-1|TRBJ2-2|.
CATSGPSGAGTGELFF
TGTGCCACCAGTGGCCCCTCGGGGGCGGGCACCGGGGAGCTGTTTTTT
>.|TRBV5-1|TRBJ1-5|.
CASSQGTGQPQHF
TGCGCCAGCAGTCAGGGGACCGGTCAGCCCCAGCATTTT
>.|TRBV7-2|TRBJ2-1|TRBD2
CASSLVTSGSYEQFF
TGTGCCAGCAGCTTAGTTACTAGCGGGAGTTATGAGCAGTTCTTC
>.|TRBV27|TRBJ1-2|.
CASSHGAGGYTF
TGTGCCAGCAGTCACGGGGCTGGGGGCTACACCTTC
>.|TRBV9|TRBJ2-5|TRBD1
CASSVALVGGDQETQYF
TGTGCCAGCAGCGTAGCCCTGGTAGGGGGCGACCAAGAGACCCAGTACTTC
>once|TRBV5-6|TRBJ2-3|.
CASSPPGILGTQYF
TGTGCCAGCAGCCCCCCAGGGATTCTCGGTACGCAGTATTTT
>.|TRBV5-1|TRBJ1-6|.
CASSLAGSTGGNSPLHF
TGCGCCAGCAGCTTGGCGGGCTCCACGGGGGGTAATTCACCCCTCCACTTT
>.|TRBV7-8|TRBJ1-4|.
CASSLDEKLFF
TGTGCCAGCAGCTTAGATGAAAAACTGTTTTTT
>.|TRBV5-1|TRBJ1-1|.
CASSPGGHFEAFF
TGCGCCAGCAGCCCGGGGGGACACTTTGAAGCTTTCTTT
>.|TRBV28|TRBJ1-2|TRBD1
CASRSPGQGGGYGYTF
TGTGCCAGCAGATCCCCCGGACAGGGAGGGGGCTATGGCTACACCTTC
>.|TRBV6-5|TRBJ1-4|.
CASSYLGGLEKLFF
TGTGCCAGCAGTTACTTAGGGGGTTTGGAAAAACTGTTTTTT
>few|TRBV6-2/TRBV6-3|TRBJ2-7|TRBD2
CASSFQGLAGLYEQYF
TGTGCCAGCAGTTTCCAAGGACTAGCGGGCCTCTACGAGCAGTACTTC
>.|TRBV6-4|TRBJ1-6|.
CASSVGAHSPLHF
TGTGCCAGCAGTGTTGGGGCGCATTCACCCCTCCACTTT
>.|TRBV10-2|TRBJ2-1|TRBD2
CASSVSGRDGEQFF
TGCGCCAGCAGTGTAAGCGGGAGGGATGGTGAGCAGTTCTTC
>.|TRBV6-5|TRBJ1-3|.
CASSQGPGNTIYF
TGTGCCAGCAGCCAGGGACCTGGAAACACCATATATTTT